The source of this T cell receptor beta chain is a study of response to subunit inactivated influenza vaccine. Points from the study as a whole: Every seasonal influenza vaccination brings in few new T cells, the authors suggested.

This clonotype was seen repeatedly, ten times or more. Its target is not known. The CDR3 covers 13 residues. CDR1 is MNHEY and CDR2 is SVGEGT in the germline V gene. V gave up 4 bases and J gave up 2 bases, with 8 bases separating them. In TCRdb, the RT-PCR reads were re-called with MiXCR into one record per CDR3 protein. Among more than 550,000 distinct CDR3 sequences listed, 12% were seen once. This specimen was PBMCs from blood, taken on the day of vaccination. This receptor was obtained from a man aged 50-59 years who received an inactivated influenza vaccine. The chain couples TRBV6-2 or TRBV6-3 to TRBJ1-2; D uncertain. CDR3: CASSLRENYGYTF. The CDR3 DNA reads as TGTGCCAGCAGTTTGCGGGAGAACTATGGCTACACCTTC.